What follows are 20 T cell receptor beta chains derived from one specimen sequenced in a study of PD-1 blockade in classical Hodgkin lymphoma. The time point: cycle 4 day 1 (C4D1), after 6 weeks of nivolumab. All the patients suffered relapse after autologous stem cell transplantation, and brentuximab vedotin exposure differed. Measured with immunoSEQ multiplex PCR; TCRdb has only the in-frame clones, and not every one. The sample holds about 33,000 clones, approximately 65% seen once. The sequencing used peripheral blood mononuclear cells (PBMCs), collected before the fourth cycle of nivolumab. The receptors were sampled from a human donor with classical Hodgkin lymphoma.

The chain uses TRBV7-2 and TRBJ1-1; 10 bases line up with TRBD1. With V trimmed by 1 base and J by 5 bases, 7 bases remained unmatched. This CDR3 contains 16 residues. Germline V CDR1 and CDR2: SGHTA, FQGNSA. Here the CDR3 reads CASSLEGRQGATEAFF. DNA of the CDR3: TGTGCCAGCAGCTTAGAAGGTAGACAGGGGGCAACTGAAGCTTTCTTT. Using reference TRBV7-2 and TRBJ1-1 for the parts outside the CDR3, the full variable domain is GAGVSQSPSNKVTEKGKDVELRCDPISGHTALYWYRQSLGQGLEFLIYFQGNSAPDKSGLPSDRFSAERTGGSVSTLTIQRTQQEDSAVYLCASSLEGRQGATEAFFGQGTRLTVV.

The chain carries TRBV7-9 and TRBJ2-3; 7 bases are a match to TRBD2. Germline V gives CDR1 SEHNR, CDR2 FQNEAQ (reference sequence). V gave up 4 bases and J gave up 0 bases; unmatched junction bases: 7. The CDR3 covers 16 residues. This CDR3 is CASSSLASLSTDTQYF. The CDR3, as DNA: TGTGCCAGCAGCTCACTAGCGTCCCTCAGCACAGATACGCAGTATTTT.

The CDR3 nucleotides are TGTGCCAGCAGTGCTGAGACAGGTTCATCCTACGAGCAGTACTTC. It translates to CASSAETGSSYEQYF. V usage is TRBV6-1 and J usage is TRBJ2-7; a weak D match, TRBD1 (6 bases). CDR1 is MNHNS, CDR2 SASEGT, per germline. This CDR3 region has 15 residues. Between the trimmed V and J ends, which lost 4 bases and 1 base, there was a span of 14 bases.

This rearrangement joins TRBV12-2 to TRBJ2-3; the table's D call of TRBD2 was not tested on the DNA. TRBV12-2 is a recognized pseudogene. CDR3 length: 16 amino acids. The CDR3 loop reads CASRLIGTSRTDTQYF. CDR3 nucleotide sequence: TGTGCAAGTCGCTTGATCGGGACTAGTCGCACAGATACGCAGTATTTT.

The J gene is TRBJ2-3, the V gene TRBV7-3, with a tentative D call TRBD2 (6 bases). CDR1 and CDR2 from the germline V gene are SGHTA and FQGTGA. The V end was cut by 3 bases, the J end by 6 bases, with 16 bases between. The CDR3 is 15 amino acids. CDR3 in amino acids: CASSLTGTPRDTQYF. CDR3 sequence (DNA): TGTGCCAGCAGCTTGACCGGGACTCCCCGGGATACGCAGTATTTT.

In DNA form, the CDR3 reads TGTGCCAGCAGCTTTCAGGGTTACGAGCAGTACTTC. Its protein product is CASSFQGYEQYF. The rearrangement uses TRBV7-2 and TRBJ2-7; D perhaps matches TRBD1 (5 bases). The CDR3 spans 12 residues. Trimming removed 3 bases from V and 4 bases from J, with 7 bases in between. Per germline, CDR1 SGHTA and CDR2 FQGNSA.

The rearrangement joins TRBV7-9 to TRBJ2-7; D unclear. This CDR3 comprises 13 residues. Germline V gene lookup returns CDR1 SEHNR and CDR2 FQNEAQ (reference sequence). Trimming removed 1 base from V and 7 bases from J, with 11 bases in between. The CDR3 reads CASSLGSHSEQYF. The CDR3 DNA follows: TGTGCCAGCAGCTTAGGGTCCCATTCGGAGCAGTACTTC.

This clone is medium-sized by share. The rearrangement links TRBV4-1 to TRBJ1-3; weak D call: TRBD1 (6 bases). Trimming cost V 0 bases and J 9 bases, with 15 bases left between them. CDR3 size: 15 residues. CDR1 MGHRA and CDR2 YSYEKL come from the germline V gene. CDR3 sequence: CASSQETQGQGTIYF. The CDR3 coding sequence is TGCGCCAGCAGCCAAGAGACACAGGGACAAGGCACCATATATTTT.

The V and J genes are TRBV18 and TRBJ2-3; unclear D gene. Trimming removed 5 bases at V and 5 bases at J, with 11 bases between. The CDR3 is 13 residues long. Germline CDR1 is KGHSH and CDR2 is LQKENI. This CDR3 reads CASSMEHGDTQYF. CDR3 nucleotide sequence: TGTGCCAGCTCAATGGAGCACGGAGATACGCAGTATTTT.

The chain is built from TRBV7-9 and TRBJ1-5; no clear D. V was clipped by 5 bases and J by 5 bases, with 19 bases between them. The CDR3 is 16 residues long. Looked up from germline, CDR1 is SEHNR and CDR2 is FQNEAQ (reference sequence). CDR3 protein: CASSMESTGIYQPQHF. CDR3 sequence (DNA): TGTGCCAGCAGCATGGAATCGACGGGAATTTATCAGCCCCAGCATTTT.

V and J are TRBV7-3 and TRBJ1-1; D remains ambiguous. This CDR3 spans 13 amino acids. Trimming left V 5 bases short and J 7 bases short, with 14 bases between. The V gene's germline CDR1 is SGHTA and CDR2 FQGTGA. This chain's CDR3 is CASSPPGSREAFF. The CDR3 DNA follows: TGTGCCAGCAGCCCACCCGGGAGCCGTGAAGCTTTCTTT.

V usage is TRBV29-1 and J usage is TRBJ2-3; TRBD2 is a possible D gene (5 bases). Germline loops: CDR1 SQVTM, CDR2 ANQGSEA. The CDR3 sequence is 14 residues long. V lost 7 bases and J 6 bases, leaving 20 bases between the germline ends. The CDR3 loop is CSAPRAGSTDTQYF. CDR3 nucleotides: TGCAGCGCCCCGCGGGCTGGATCAACGGATACGCAGTATTTT.

The gene calls are TRBV9 and TRBJ1-1; 7 nucleotides match TRBD1. The germline V gene has CDR1 SGDLS and CDR2 YYNGEE. CDR3 length: 16 residues. V gave up 1 base and J gave up 4 bases; unmatched junction bases: 10. The CDR3 region has the DNA TGTGCCAGCAGCGTAAGTACAGGGGATGTGGGCACTGAAGCTTTCTTT. Residues: CASSVSTGDVGTEAFF.

The chain combines TRBV28 with TRBJ2-4; D ambiguous. V was trimmed by 3 bases and J by 1 base, leaving 16 bases between them. CDR1 is MDHEN, CDR2 SYDVKM, per germline. This CDR3 is 17 amino acids long. CDR3 sequence reads: CASSLSFYVGAKNIQYF. The CDR3 nucleotides are TGTGCCAGCAGTTTGTCATTCTACGTCGGGGCCAAAAACATTCAGTACTTC.

The gene calls are TRBV9 and TRBJ2-7; D is possibly TRBD1 or TRBD2 (5 bases each). Between the trimmed V and J ends, which lost 2 bases and 3 bases, there was a span of 12 bases. The CDR3 consists of 14 residues. CDR1 is SGDLS and CDR2 is YYNGEE in the germline V gene. CDR3 nucleotide sequence: TGTGCCAGCAGCGTGGGGGACGGTCTCTACGAGCAGTACTTC. It yields the protein CASSVGDGLYEQYF.

The J gene is TRBJ2-7, the V gene TRBV15; D is perhaps TRBD2 (8 bases). Trimming removed 5 bases from V and 3 bases from J, with 14 bases in between. Germline assignment: CDR1 LNHNV and CDR2 YYDKDF (reference sequence). This CDR3 region has 14 residues. The CDR3 region is CATSVGGDSYEQYF. The CDR3 region has the DNA TGTGCCACCAGCGTCGGGGGGGACAGCTACGAGCAGTACTTC.

The rearrangement uses TRBV29-1 and TRBJ2-1; TRBD1 matches at 7 bases. Losses at the gene ends were 6 bases for V and 10 bases for J; bases not matched to a gene: 9. The CDR3 totals 12 residues. Germline V lookup: CDR1 SQVTM, CDR2 ANQGSEA. The CDR3 spells CSVSIGQAEQFF. In DNA form, the CDR3 reads TGCAGCGTCAGTATCGGACAGGCCGAGCAGTTCTTC.

V gene TRBV28 combines with J gene TRBJ1-1, with a possible D match to TRBD1 (5 bases). Germline CDR1 MDHEN, CDR2 SYDVKM. The CDR3 length is 15 residues. Between the trimmed V and J ends, which lost 3 bases and 5 bases, there was a span of 16 bases. CDR3 coding DNA: TGTGCCAGCAGTTTCAGGGTCCCGGGAGGGACTGAAGCTTTCTTT. Translating it yields CASSFRVPGGTEAFF. Filled out from reference TRBV28 and TRBJ1-1, the complete variable domain reads DVKVTQSSRYLVKRTGEKVFLECVQDMDHENMFWYRQDPGLGLRLIYFSYDVKMKEKGDIPEGYSVSREKKERFSLILESASTNQTSMYLCASSFRVPGGTEAFFGQGTRLTVV.

As DNA, the CDR3 is TGTGCCAGCAGCTATGGACTAGCCGTTGTGGGGCAGTTCTTC. Its protein is CASSYGLAVVGQFF. The gene calls are TRBV7-9 and TRBJ2-1; 8 bases align to TRBD2. CDR1 is SEHNR and CDR2 is FQNEAQ in the germline V gene (reference sequence). The J segment lost 12 bases and the V segment lost 4 bases, leaving 11 bases of the junction unmatched. The CDR3 sequence is 14 residues long.

The rearrangement links TRBV18 to TRBJ1-5; 8 bases match TRBD1. V lost 3 bases and J lost 5; bases outside the gene matches: 9. Germline loops: CDR1 KGHSH, CDR2 LQKENI. The CDR3 extends over 16 amino acids. The CDR3 bases are TGTGCCAGCTCACCTGTGGCAGGGGGCTTTGATCAGCCCCAGCATTTT. It is translated as CASSPVAGGFDQPQHF.